This entry features one T cell receptor (beta chain) sequence. Antigen unknown. Some clones are missing from TCRdb's copy, which holds only in-frame ones; the method was immunoSEQ multiplex PCR. The sample contains 55,000 to 80,000 clones, around 80% of which appear only once. These data belong to a study of T cell repertoires and HLA-DP antigens. The junction had 12 bases not matched to a gene; V was cut back by 4 bases and J by 10 bases. Germline V gives CDR1 SGHVS, CDR2 FQNEAQ. The CDR3 totals 16 residues. The V and J genes are TRBV7-8 and TRBJ1-6, with TRBD1 matching 8 bases. The clonotype originates from a man between 60 and 75 years old in good health and CMV-seronegative. Material: CD4+ T cells from PBMCs. The CDR3: CASSSTAQGAKSPLHF. The CDR3 DNA sequence: TGTGCCAGCAGCTCAACCGCGCAGGGGGCAAAATCACCCCTCCACTTT.